Each of the 4 T cell receptor beta chains below was sequenced from the same sample in a study of shared clonotypes between healthy human individuals. The naive CD8 fraction comprised CD45RO-negative cells positively selected for CCR7 and excluded terminally differentiated effector memory CD45RA+ cells. Libraries were prepared by immunoSEQ multiplex PCR; TCRdb keeps only in-frame clonotypes and omits some of them. The sample lists some 1,900,000 clones; around 96% were seen once. Sequenced sample: naive CD8+ T cells sorted from blood. The receptor set was obtained from a man younger than 35 in good health.

The chain uses TRBV4-3 and TRBJ2-7, with unresolved D. This CDR3 is built from 14 residues. V gave up 4 bases and J gave up 3 bases, with 13 bases separating them. Germline V gene lookup returns CDR1 LGHNA and CDR2 YSLEER. CDR3 sequence reads: CASSPAKDRYEQYF. CDR3 DNA sequence: TGCGCCAGCAGCCCGGCTAAGGACCGCTACGAGCAGTACTTC.

This clone appeared once. This chain links TRBV25-1 with TRBJ1-3; perhaps TRBD1 as D (5 bases). This CDR3 spans 14 amino acids. Germline V gene data show CDR1 as MGHDK and CDR2 as SYGVNS. Trimming shortened V by 6 bases and J by 4 bases, and 13 bases separated the two germline ends. In DNA, the CDR3 is TGTGCCAGCAGCTGGGGGGGGTTGGGAAACACCATATATTTT. Encoded protein: CASSWGGLGNTIYF.

The genes are TRBV19 and TRBJ1-1, with 7 positions matching TRBD1. CDR1 is LNHDA, CDR2 SQIVND, per germline (reference sequence). CDR3 length equals 14 residues. The trim removed 7 bases at V and 6 bases at J, leaving 11 bases unmatched. The CDR3 loop reads CASNAGTAYAEAFF. DNA for the CDR3: TGTGCCAGTAACGCTGGGACAGCTTACGCTGAAGCTTTCTTT.

The rearrangement uses TRBV28 and TRBJ2-3; 7 nucleotides align to TRBD1. V shed 6 bases, J shed 1 base, and the junction held 7 bases outside the gene matches. CDR3 length equals 15 residues. CDR1 is MDHEN and CDR2 is SYDVKM in the germline V gene. Written as DNA, the CDR3 is TGTGCCAGCAGCCCGACAGGGTATGGCACAGATACGCAGTATTTT. It encodes CASSPTGYGTDTQYF.